This TCR beta chain appears in the sequencing data of a study of T cells after yellow fever vaccination. Study overall: Those fractions that held only low numbers of cells were prepared using the SMART-Seq v4 Ultra Low Input RNA kit.

It was through 5'RACE template switching that TCR cDNA was made, with a universal primer site and UMIs added. TCRdb reprocessed the 5' RACE reads via MiXCR and lists one record per CDR3 protein. The sample lists around 310,000 distinct CDR3 sequences, 4% to 5.5% occurring once. Broader study findings: Reappearance after the booster was seen for most primary-vaccination clones, at around 95% CD4 and 75% to 90% CD8.

The CDR3 runs to 14 residues. V was trimmed by 3 bases and J by 2 bases, leaving 8 bases between them. Turning to this clonotype: What it binds is not known.

The V call is TRBV12-3 or TRBV12-4, the J call TRBJ1-5, with D unclear. The sequence was collected from a man aged 18-30 years who received the YFV17D yellow fever vaccine. This material consisted of PBMCs, taken 15 days after the yellow fever booster vaccination. CDR3 sequence (DNA): TGTGCCAGCAGTTTTTTTGAGGGCAATCAGCCCCAGCATTTT. It codes for CASSFFEGNQPQHF.